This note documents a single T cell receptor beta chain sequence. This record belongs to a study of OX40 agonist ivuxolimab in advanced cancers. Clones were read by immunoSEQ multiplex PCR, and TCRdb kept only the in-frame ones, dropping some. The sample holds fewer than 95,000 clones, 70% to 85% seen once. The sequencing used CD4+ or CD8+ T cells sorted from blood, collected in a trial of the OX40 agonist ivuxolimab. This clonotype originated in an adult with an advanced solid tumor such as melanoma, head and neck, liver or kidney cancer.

The CDR3 DNA is TGTGCCAGCAGCCCCTCGTCGTTTTCCTACGAGCAGTACTTC. It specifies CASSPSSFSYEQYF. The J gene is TRBJ2-7, the V gene TRBV7-8; no definite D call. The CDR3 runs 14 residues. Germline V gene lookup returns CDR1 SGHVS and CDR2 FQNEAQ. The V gene lost 5 bases and the J gene lost 1 base, with 12 bases spanning the gap.